Sequencing of this T cell receptor beta chain was carried out in a study of cytomegalovirus exposure and HLA in healthy donors. Across the study: An early release of data contained around 80 million unique TCRs, which came from HLA-typed donors.

Study observations and caveats: Generally TCR sequences proved uncommon, though certain public TCRs appeared in numerous donors.

PCR used 60 Vbeta primers and 13 Jbeta primers. Original methodology: In a later analysis, tens of millions of unique TCR beta chains included roughly 11 million shared by two or more donors. The table came from immunoSEQ multiplex PCR; TCRdb's copy has only in-frame clones and leaves some out. V, J and clone size are those of that table, while D and trimming were read from the DNA. The data show 200,000 to 250,000 clones, 82% seen once. Germline CDR1 reads GTSNPN; CDR2 reads SVGIG (reference sequence). The CDR3 extends over 11 amino acids. The ends were cut back, 8 bases at V and 8 bases at J, with 13 bases in the middle. Concerning this clone itself: Its antigen is not known.

The V call is TRBV30, the J call TRBJ2-1; D possibly corresponds to TRBD2 (7 bases). The clonotype comes from a woman aged 40-49 years in good health and CMV-seropositive. Sequences were obtained from PBMCs. The CDR3 DNA reads TGTGCCCTTGCGGGGGCCCATGAGCAGTTCTTC. It specifies CALAGAHEQFF.